These T cell receptor beta chains were read from a single sample in a study of T cells in Graves' hyperthyroidism and ophthalmopathy. TCRdb ran MiXCR on the multiplex PCR reads and lists one entry per CDR3 protein. The profile shows about 250,000 distinct CDR3 sequences, roughly 20% of them singletons. Sequences were obtained from blood. Source of these receptors: a man aged 25-45 years with Graves' ophthalmopathy. Each CDR3 is given with its conserved first and last residue. The order of the fields is CDR3 protein, CDR3 DNA, V gene, D gene, clone size, J gene. D genes are given only for firm matches. Only some rows state a clone size, as once, few, many or a class for expanded clones.

CDR3 protein: CASSWWGNTEAFF
CDR3 DNA: TGTGCCAGCAGCTGGTGGGGGAACACTGAAGCTTTCTTT
V gene: TRBV7-8
D gene: NA
clone size: NA
J gene: TRBJ1-1

CDR3 protein: CASNRFGTSGGDEQYF
CDR3 DNA: TGTGCCAGCAACAGATTCGGGACTAGCGGAGGGGACGAGCAGTACTTC
V gene: TRBV28
D gene: TRBD2
clone size: many
J gene: TRBJ2-7

CDR3 protein: CASRATGMETDTQYF
CDR3 DNA: TGTGCCAGCAGGGCGACAGGGATGGAAACAGATACGCAGTATTTT
V gene: TRBV2
D gene: TRBD1
clone size: NA
J gene: TRBJ2-3

CDR3 protein: CSARIGDRDDGYTF
CDR3 DNA: TGCAGTGCTAGAATAGGGGACAGGGATGATGGCTACACCTTC
V gene: TRBV20-1
D gene: TRBD1
clone size: NA
J gene: TRBJ1-2

CDR3 protein: CASSVTANTGELFF
CDR3 DNA: TGTGCCAGCAGTGTGACGGCGAACACCGGGGAGCTGTTTTTT
V gene: TRBV6-1
D gene: NA
clone size: NA
J gene: TRBJ2-2

CDR3 protein: CAWGGGSNQPQHF
CDR3 DNA: TGTGCCTGGGGGGGGGGGAGCAATCAGCCCCAGCATTTT
V gene: TRBV30
D gene: NA
clone size: NA
J gene: TRBJ1-5

CDR3 protein: CASSLGGLAGGPGYEQYF
CDR3 DNA: TGTGCCAGCAGCCTGGGGGGACTAGCGGGAGGGCCTGGGTACGAGCAGTACTTC
V gene: TRBV7-9
D gene: TRBD2
clone size: NA
J gene: TRBJ2-7

CDR3 protein: CASTRVVSSNRGQFF
CDR3 DNA: TGTGCCAGCACCCGGGTAGTTAGTTCCAACAGGGGGCAGTTCTTC
V gene: TRBV12-3/TRBV12-4
D gene: TRBD1
clone size: NA
J gene: TRBJ2-1

CDR3 protein: CASSHPEGTSGSFNEQFF
CDR3 DNA: TGCGCCAGCAGCCACCCAGAGGGGACTAGCGGGAGTTTTAATGAGCAGTTCTTC
V gene: TRBV4-1
D gene: TRBD2
clone size: few
J gene: TRBJ2-1

CDR3 protein: CASSVSDREYF
CDR3 DNA: TGTGCCAGCAGTGTTTCGGACAGGGAGTACTTC
V gene: TRBV2
D gene: TRBD1
clone size: NA
J gene: TRBJ2-5

CDR3 protein: CASSSSWTGNTIYF
CDR3 DNA: TGTGCCAGCTCGTCTTCATGGACTGGAAACACCATATATTTT
V gene: TRBV18
D gene: NA
clone size: NA
J gene: TRBJ1-3

CDR3 protein: CASSSPGLHYNEQFF
CDR3 DNA: TGTGCCAGCAGTTCACCGGGACTTCACTACAATGAGCAGTTCTTC
V gene: TRBV28
D gene: NA
clone size: many
J gene: TRBJ2-1

CDR3 protein: CASSLLLGTSYEQYF
CDR3 DNA: TGTGCCAGCAGCTTGTTGCTTGGGACATCCTACGAGCAGTACTTC
V gene: TRBV11-2
D gene: NA
clone size: many
J gene: TRBJ2-7

CDR3 protein: CSARSSPGGLRNIQYF
CDR3 DNA: TGCAGTGCTAGATCTTCGCCTGGGGGGCTCAGGAACATTCAGTACTTC
V gene: TRBV20-1
D gene: NA
clone size: NA
J gene: TRBJ2-4

CDR3 protein: CASSYLGHLQETQYF
CDR3 DNA: TGTGCCAGCAGTTACTTGGGACATTTGCAAGAGACCCAGTACTTC
V gene: TRBV6-5
D gene: NA
clone size: NA
J gene: TRBJ2-5

CDR3 protein: CAWSVSRGINEQFF
CDR3 DNA: TGTGCCTGGAGTGTTTCGAGGGGGATCAATGAGCAGTTCTTC
V gene: TRBV30
D gene: NA
clone size: many
J gene: TRBJ2-1

CDR3 protein: CASATGAFDEQFF
CDR3 DNA: TGTGCCAGCGCAACCGGGGCCTTCGACGAGCAGTTCTTC
V gene: TRBV5-5
D gene: NA
clone size: few
J gene: TRBJ2-1

CDR3 protein: CASSLWQGSREQFF
CDR3 DNA: TGTGCCAGCAGTTTATGGCAGGGAAGCCGGGAGCAGTTCTTC
V gene: TRBV28
D gene: NA
clone size: few
J gene: TRBJ2-1

CDR3 protein: CASSSAPAGFGTDTQYF
CDR3 DNA: TGTGCCAGCAGCTCCGCCCCAGCGGGCTTCGGCACAGATACGCAGTATTTT
V gene: TRBV7-6
D gene: NA
clone size: few
J gene: TRBJ2-3

CDR3 protein: CSVVASGSGYNEQFF
CDR3 DNA: TGCAGCGTTGTCGCTAGCGGGAGTGGTTACAATGAGCAGTTCTTC
V gene: TRBV29-1
D gene: TRBD2
clone size: many
J gene: TRBJ2-1

CDR3 protein: CASSPRIPYGYTF
CDR3 DNA: TGTGCCAGCAGTCCCCGAATTCCCTATGGCTACACCTTC
V gene: TRBV27
D gene: NA
clone size: NA
J gene: TRBJ1-2

CDR3 protein: CASSWGPERNTEAFF
CDR3 DNA: TGTGCCAGCAGCTGGGGACCAGAACGGAACACTGAAGCTTTCTTT
V gene: TRBV7-9
D gene: NA
clone size: NA
J gene: TRBJ1-1

CDR3 protein: CASSFNGYDSYEQYF
CDR3 DNA: TGCGCCAGCAGCTTTAACGGATACGACTCCTACGAGCAGTACTTC
V gene: TRBV5-1
D gene: NA
clone size: many
J gene: TRBJ2-7

CDR3 protein: CSVVFPSTDTQYF
CDR3 DNA: TGCAGCGTGGTGTTTCCTAGCACAGATACGCAGTATTTT
V gene: TRBV29-1
D gene: NA
clone size: few
J gene: TRBJ2-3

CDR3 protein: CASSQLTGNTGELFF
CDR3 DNA: TGTGCCAGCAGCCAATTGACAGGGAACACCGGGGAGCTGTTTTTT
V gene: TRBV7-3
D gene: NA
clone size: few
J gene: TRBJ2-2

CDR3 protein: CASSHGAGTNSPLHF
CDR3 DNA: TGTGCCAGCAGCCACGGGGCAGGGACTAATTCACCCCTCCACTTT
V gene: TRBV3-1
D gene: NA
clone size: NA
J gene: TRBJ1-6

CDR3 protein: CASSYRGGRPHGELFF
CDR3 DNA: TGTGCCAGCAGTTACAGAGGCGGGAGGCCCCACGGGGAGCTGTTTTTT
V gene: TRBV6-5
D gene: TRBD2
clone size: NA
J gene: TRBJ2-2

CDR3 protein: CAWSVLETSGNHEQFF
CDR3 DNA: TGTGCCTGGAGTGTACTAGAGACTAGCGGGAATCATGAGCAGTTCTTC
V gene: TRBV30
D gene: TRBD2
clone size: NA
J gene: TRBJ2-1

CDR3 protein: CASSSIGTRGNTEAFF
CDR3 DNA: TGTGCCAGCAGTTCAATCGGGACAAGGGGGAACACTGAAGCTTTCTTT
V gene: TRBV27
D gene: NA
clone size: many
J gene: TRBJ1-1

CDR3 protein: CASTPTSGQELYGYTF
CDR3 DNA: TGTGCCAGCACCCCGACGTCGGGACAGGAGCTCTATGGCTACACCTTC
V gene: TRBV28
D gene: TRBD1
clone size: many
J gene: TRBJ1-2

CDR3 protein: CAWSVRGLADKNIQYF
CDR3 DNA: TGTGCCTGGAGTGTACGAGGTCTAGCTGACAAAAACATTCAGTACTTC
V gene: TRBV30
D gene: NA
clone size: few
J gene: TRBJ2-4

CDR3 protein: CASSQEGRKAFF
CDR3 DNA: TGTGCCAGCAGCCAAGAGGGTCGGAAAGCTTTCTTT
V gene: TRBV3-1
D gene: NA
clone size: NA
J gene: TRBJ1-1

CDR3 protein: CASSLGTSQENIQYF
CDR3 DNA: TGTGCCAGCAGCTTAGGGACTAGTCAAGAAAACATTCAGTACTTC
V gene: TRBV11-2
D gene: TRBD2
clone size: many
J gene: TRBJ2-4

CDR3 protein: CASSVRIGSYEQYF
CDR3 DNA: TGTGCCAGCAGTGTCCGAATCGGGTCCTACGAGCAGTACTTC
V gene: TRBV6-2/TRBV6-3
D gene: NA
clone size: NA
J gene: TRBJ2-7

CDR3 protein: CASSRQGYNSPLHF
CDR3 DNA: TGTGCCAGCAGTCGACAGGGTTATAATTCACCCCTCCACTTT
V gene: TRBV12-3/TRBV12-4
D gene: TRBD1
clone size: many
J gene: TRBJ1-6

CDR3 protein: CATSDSGGDYTDTQYF
CDR3 DNA: TGTGCCACCAGTGATTCTGGGGGGGACTACACAGATACGCAGTATTTT
V gene: TRBV24-1
D gene: TRBD2
clone size: few
J gene: TRBJ2-3

CDR3 protein: CASNRNPRDSRQETQYF
CDR3 DNA: TGTGCCAGCAACAGAAACCCCCGGGACAGTCGCCAAGAGACCCAGTACTTC
V gene: TRBV11-3
D gene: TRBD1
clone size: many
J gene: TRBJ2-5

CDR3 protein: CASRPGQAYEQYF
CDR3 DNA: TGTGCCAGCAGGCCGGGACAAGCCTACGAGCAGTACTTC
V gene: TRBV6-1
D gene: NA
clone size: NA
J gene: TRBJ2-7

CDR3 protein: CASSWETDRSRTEAFF
CDR3 DNA: TGCGCCAGCAGCTGGGAAACGGACAGGAGTAGGACTGAAGCTTTCTTT
V gene: TRBV5-1
D gene: TRBD1
clone size: many
J gene: TRBJ1-1

CDR3 protein: CASSLWRTREGARDTQYF
CDR3 DNA: TGTGCCAGCAGTTTATGGCGGACTAGAGAGGGGGCAAGAGATACGCAGTATTTT
V gene: TRBV28
D gene: NA
clone size: few
J gene: TRBJ2-3